The 18 T cell receptor beta chains listed next were all sequenced from one sample in a study of blood T cell repertoires in COVID-19. Clones were sequenced by immunoSEQ multiplex PCR, and TCRdb holds only the in-frame ones, with some missing. The sample lists fewer than 500,000 clones, approximately 90% occurring once. The sequenced sample consisted of peripheral blood. Every receptor here comes from a woman in her thirties with active or convalescent COVID-19.

The sample holds a few counts of this clone. The chain has TRBV2 and TRBJ1-1, with 8 bases aligning to TRBD1. The CDR3 sequence is 14 residues long. CDR1 and CDR2 (germline): SNHLY, FYNNEI. Trimming cost V 6 bases and J 5 bases; bases outside gene matches: 8. CDR3 protein: CASSIGQGGTEAFF. In DNA, the CDR3 is TGTGCCAGCAGCATAGGACAGGGTGGGACTGAAGCTTTCTTT.

The chain has TRBV18 and TRBJ2-3; D unresolved. V was cut by 2 bases and J by 0 bases, with 9 bases left in between. There are 15 residues in the CDR3. Germline CDR1 and CDR2: KGHSH and LQKENI. The CDR3 spells CASSPGAVSTDTQYF. The CDR3 region has the DNA TGTGCCAGCTCACCAGGAGCAGTTAGCACAGATACGCAGTATTTT.

This clone was counted a single time. V usage is TRBV5-1 and J usage is TRBJ2-2, with 7 bases fitting TRBD1. Trimming at V came to 4 bases and at J to 0 bases, leaving 6 bases not matched to a gene. Germline V lookup: CDR1 SGHRS, CDR2 YFSETQ. The CDR3 has 16 amino acids. DNA of the CDR3: TGCGCCAGCAGCGAGGGACAGACTACGAACACCGGGGAGCTGTTTTTT. Residues: CASSEGQTTNTGELFF.

V usage is TRBV5-5 and J usage is TRBJ2-7, with a possible D match to TRBD1 (5 bases). Trimming removed 4 bases at V and 3 bases at J, with 14 bases between. The CDR3 is made up of 14 amino acids. Germline CDR1 and CDR2: SGHKS and YYEKEE (reference sequence). CDR3 nucleotide sequence: TGTGCCAGCAGCCTCTGGGTCCAGGGCTACGAGCAGTACTTC. Translated, it gives CASSLWVQGYEQYF.

The gene calls are TRBV2 and TRBJ1-1, with a weak D call TRBD1 (6 bases). Trimming removed 8 bases at V and 4 bases at J, with 17 bases between. Germline CDR1 SNHLY, CDR2 FYNNEI. The CDR3 totals 14 residues. In DNA, the CDR3 is TGTGCCAGCTTAACAAACAGGGCTAGCACTGAAGCTTTCTTT. It encodes CASLTNRASTEAFF.

The V call is TRBV4-1, the J call TRBJ2-5; 7 bases align to TRBD2. The V gene end was trimmed by 3 bases and the J gene end by 1 base; junction bases not matched to a gene: 8. Germline V gene lookup returns CDR1 MGHRA and CDR2 YSYEKL. There are 16 residues in the CDR3. The CDR3 is CASSQEVGGGQETQYF. The CDR3 coding sequence is TGCGCCAGCAGCCAGGAGGTTGGGGGGGGCCAAGAGACCCAGTACTTC.

The chain couples TRBV5-3 to TRBJ2-7; 12 bases line up with TRBD1. TRBV5-3 is an ORF, with its function uncertain. V gave up 10 bases and J gave up 3 bases; unmatched junction bases: 20. This CDR3 is built from 18 residues. In DNA form, the CDR3 reads TGTGCCCTTCCAAATCACCCAATAGGGACAGGGGGCTTCTACGAGCAGTACTTC. It yields the protein CALPNHPIGTGGFYEQYF.

This clone showed up just a few times. V and J are TRBV19 and TRBJ1-5; tentative D call: TRBD1 (6 bases). The CDR3 extends over 14 amino acids. Between the trimmed V and J ends, which lost 5 bases and 0 bases, there was a span of 8 bases. Germline V lookup: CDR1 LNHDA, CDR2 SQIVND (reference sequence). CDR3 in amino acids: CASSQGISNQPQHF. CDR3 DNA: TGTGCCAGTAGTCAGGGGATTAGCAATCAGCCCCAGCATTTT.

The chain links TRBV6-5 to TRBJ1-2; the D is unclear. The germline V and J ends were trimmed by 2 bases and 8 bases, with 9 bases remaining between them. Germline lookup yields CDR1 MNHEY and CDR2 SVGAGI. The CDR3 runs 12 residues. CDR3: CASSYDLGGYTF. The CDR3 DNA sequence: TGTGCCAGCAGTTACGACCTCGGGGGCTACACCTTC.

This chain uses TRBV19 with TRBJ1-1; D not certain. V dropped 1 base and J dropped 4 bases, with 7 bases sitting between them. Per germline, CDR1 LNHDA and CDR2 SQIVND (reference sequence). The CDR3 is made up of 13 amino acids. The CDR3 region has the DNA TGTGCCAGTAGTATAGCTCTCAGCACTGAAGCTTTCTTT. Protein product: CASSIALSTEAFF. Full variable domain (missing parts from reference TRBV19 and TRBJ1-1): DGGITQSPKYLFRKEGQNVTLSCEQNLNHDAMYWYRQDPGQGLRLIYYSQIVNDFQKGDIAEGYSVSREKKESFPLTVTSAQKNPTAFYLCASSIALSTEAFFGQGTRLTVV.

The CDR3 reads CASRKLAGRTDTQYF. The CDR3, as DNA: TGTGCCAGCAGGAAACTAGCGGGACGCACAGATACGCAGTATTTT. The chain couples TRBV6-5 to TRBJ2-3; 10 bases line up with TRBD2. This CDR3 has 15 amino acids. Per germline, CDR1 MNHEY and CDR2 SVGAGI. V lost 6 bases and J lost 1; bases outside the gene matches: 4.

J is TRBJ2-2 and V is TRBV19, with 14 bases that match TRBD2. Germline assignment: CDR1 LNHDA and CDR2 SQIVND (reference sequence). V lost 6 bases to trimming and J lost 1 base; unmatched junction nucleotides: 4. The CDR3 consists of 17 residues. DNA of the CDR3: TGTGCCAGTAGCAGGACTAGCGGGAGGCTGAACACCGGGGAGCTGTTTTTT. It yields the protein CASSRTSGRLNTGELFF.

This clone was seen a few times. V gene TRBV9 combines with J gene TRBJ1-4; D uncertain. The germline V gene has CDR1 SGDLS and CDR2 YYNGEE. Between the trimmed V and J ends, which lost 2 bases and 0 bases, there was a span of 2 bases. CDR3 length: 13 amino acids. DNA of the CDR3: TGTGCCAGCAGCGTTACAACTAATGAAAAACTGTTTTTT. As protein: CASSVTTNEKLFF. Looking up the rest from reference TRBV9 and TRBJ1-4 gives the full variable domain: DSGVTQTPKHLITATGQRVTLRCSPRSGDLSVYWYQQSLDQGLQFLIQYYNGEERAKGNILERFSAQQFPDLHSELNLSSLELGDSALYFCASSVTTNEKLFFGSGTQLSVL.

Concerning this clone: Other DNA sequences in this specimen translate into the identical CDR3. The chain employs TRBV2 and TRBJ1-5, with a possible D match to TRBD1 (5 bases). CDR3 length equals 14 residues. Between the trimmed V and J ends, which lost 3 bases and 7 bases, there was a span of 13 bases. Germline V CDR1 and CDR2: SNHLY, FYNNEI. The CDR3 DNA reads TGTGCCAGCAGTGATGATAGGGGAAACCAGCCCCAGCATTTT. It specifies CASSDDRGNQPQHF.

The chain couples TRBV11-3 to TRBJ1-2, with unresolved D. CDR3 size: 16 residues. The germline CDR1 and CDR2 sequences are SGHNT and YENEEA. V was trimmed by 5 bases and J by 4 bases, leaving 20 bases between them. The CDR3 nucleotides are TGTGCCAGCAGCCCTCCCCCCGGGGATTCGGGCTATGGCTACACCTTC. Its protein product is CASSPPPGDSGYGYTF.

The rearrangement uses TRBV6-5 and TRBJ1-3; 7 bases are a match to TRBD1. CDR1 and CDR2 (germline): MNHEY, SVGAGI. The CDR3 is 15 residues long. The V and J ends lost 4 bases and 2 bases, in that order; junction bases with no gene match: 5. The CDR3: CASSSLTGTGNTIYF. The CDR3 DNA sequence: TGTGCCAGCAGTTCACTGACAGGGACTGGAAACACCATATATTTT.

On this clone: The identical CDR3 is also encoded by other nucleotide sequences in the sample. V gene TRBV5-1 combines with J gene TRBJ1-2; no clear D gene. Trimming left V 0 bases short and J 0 bases short, with 6 bases between. The CDR3 is 14 residues long. Germline CDR1 is SGHRS and CDR2 is YFSETQ. The chain's CDR3 is CASSLEQANYGYTF. In DNA, the CDR3 is TGCGCCAGCAGCTTGGAGCAAGCTAACTATGGCTACACCTTC.

V usage is TRBV29-1 and J usage is TRBJ2-3; tentatively, D is TRBD2 (6 bases). The CDR3 loop spans 14 amino acids. Germline V gene data show CDR1 as SQVTM and CDR2 as ANQGSEA. Trimming left V 6 bases short and J 0 bases short, with 13 bases between. As DNA, the CDR3 is TGCAGCGTGCCTCTAGCGACTAGCACAGATACGCAGTATTTT. Translation gives CSVPLATSTDTQYF.